These T cell receptor beta chains were read from a single sample in a study of CD8+ T cells in alopecia areata. Sequencing was performed with immunoSEQ multiplex PCR; in TCRdb, only in-frame clones are kept and a portion is missing. This table has fewer than 250,000 clones, 55% to 70% appearing once. Sequenced material: CD4+ T cells sorted from blood, taken at week 4, from a patient treated with tofacitinib. The receptor source for this set is a human donor with alopecia areata. CDR3s include the opening cysteine and the closing phenylalanine or tryptophan. A D gene is named only where the DNA matches it firmly. Expanded clones are given a class, and other clones once, few, many or no size at all.

clone_size	j_call	v_call	d_call	cdr3_aa	cdr3_nt
.	TRBJ2-7	TRBV5-1	.	CASSLGPAYEQYF	TGCGCCAGCAGCTTAGGGCCGGCCTACGAGCAGTACTTC
.	TRBJ2-5	TRBV9	.	CASSVAGRETQYF	TGTGCCAGCAGCGTAGCGGGAAGAGAGACCCAGTACTTC
.	TRBJ2-5	TRBV6-5	.	CASRHNGRQETQYF	TGTGCCAGCAGACATAACGGACGGCAAGAGACCCAGTACTTC
.	TRBJ1-2	TRBV6-4	.	CASSPGHDSTNYGYTF	TGTGCCAGCTCTCCCGGACACGACAGTACTAACTATGGCTACACCTTC
.	TRBJ2-1	TRBV29-1	.	CSVSRHNEQFF	TGCAGCGTTAGTCGTCACAATGAGCAGTTCTTC
.	TRBJ1-3	TRBV5-1	TRBD1	CASSATGGSGNTIYF	TGCGCCAGCAGCGCCACAGGGGGATCAGGAAACACCATATATTTT
.	TRBJ2-5	TRBV6-6	.	CASTTLRGPVSETQYF	TGTGCCAGCACAACCCTCCGGGGGCCAGTTTCAGAGACCCAGTACTTC
.	TRBJ1-1	TRBV10-3	.	CAISGLWDMNTEAFF	TGTGCCATCAGCGGTTTGTGGGATATGAACACTGAAGCTTTCTTT
.	TRBJ1-2	TRBV4-1	TRBD1	CASSHSRDRGPRAGYTF	TGCGCCAGCAGCCATTCCCGGGACAGGGGGCCCAGGGCTGGCTACACCTTC
.	TRBJ2-2	TRBV5-1	.	CASSPSGTEGTGELFF	TGCGCCAGCAGCCCCAGCGGGACAGAGGGCACCGGGGAGCTGTTTTTT
.	TRBJ2-3	TRBV30	.	CAWDLRGTDTQYF	TGTGCCTGGGATCTAAGGGGCACAGATACGCAGTATTTT
.	TRBJ2-7	TRBV7-9	TRBD2	CASSSSGTKLEQYF	TGTGCCAGCAGCTCGTCCGGGACTAAGCTCGAGCAGTACTTC
.	TRBJ2-1	TRBV9	TRBD1	CASSVSDRGRDEQFF	TGTGCCAGCAGCGTGTCAGACAGGGGGCGGGATGAGCAGTTCTTC
.	TRBJ2-3	TRBV14	.	CASSQDRTGTDTQYF	TGTGCCAGCAGCCAAGACCGAACCGGCACAGATACGCAGTATTTT
once	TRBJ1-5	TRBV11-2	TRBD1	CASSQTGDNQPQHF	TGTGCCAGCAGCCAGACAGGGGACAATCAGCCCCAGCATTTT
.	TRBJ1-1	TRBV29-1	TRBD1	CSVRTGVTEAFF	TGCAGCGTCCGGACAGGGGTTACTGAAGCTTTCTTT
few	TRBJ2-7	TRBV27	TRBD1	CASSPPVDRGFSYEQYF	TGTGCCAGCAGTCCCCCTGTTGACAGGGGGTTTTCCTACGAGCAGTACTTC
.	TRBJ2-7	TRBV7-2	.	CASSLVQGSVYEQYF	TGTGCCAGCAGCTTAGTGCAGGGTTCGGTCTACGAGCAGTACTTC
.	TRBJ2-7	TRBV30	.	CAWSVQVEQYF	TGTGCCTGGAGTGTACAGGTCGAGCAGTACTTC
.	TRBJ1-2	TRBV5-1	.	CASSLVSGYGYTF	TGCGCCAGCAGCTTGGTCTCAGGCTATGGCTACACCTTC
.	TRBJ2-1	TRBV5-4	TRBD2	CASSFGGLAGNEQFF	TGTGCCAGCAGCTTCGGGGGACTAGCTGGCAATGAGCAGTTCTTC
.	TRBJ2-5	TRBV5-1	TRBD2	CASSPSGAQETQYF	TGCGCCAGCAGCCCTAGCGGGGCCCAAGAGACCCAGTACTTC
.	TRBJ2-1	TRBV14	.	CASSRSGTYNEQFF	TGTGCCAGCAGCCGCAGCGGTACCTACAATGAGCAGTTCTTC
.	TRBJ2-5	TRBV6-5	TRBD2	CASSPLAGVETQYF	TGTGCCAGCAGTCCCTTAGCGGGAGTGGAGACCCAGTACTTC
.	TRBJ2-5	TRBV5-4	TRBD2	CASSYTLAGVETQYF	TGTGCCAGCAGCTATACTCTAGCGGGAGTAGAGACCCAGTACTTC
.	TRBJ2-1	TRBV10-2	TRBD2	CATSTSGRDNEQFF	TGCGCCACCTCAACTAGCGGGAGGGACAATGAGCAGTTCTTC
once	TRBJ2-5	TRBV7-9	TRBD1	CASSLRLEGQGLQETQYF	TGTGCCAGCAGCTTACGACTAGAAGGACAGGGTTTGCAAGAGACCCAGTACTTC
.	TRBJ2-7	TRBV13	TRBD1	CASSRTGRNSYEQYF	TGTGCCAGCAGCCGGACAGGGCGTAACTCCTACGAGCAGTACTTC
.	TRBJ2-7	TRBV5-1	TRBD2	CASSLAGTSGYEQYF	TGCGCCAGCAGCTTGGCTGGGACTAGCGGCTACGAGCAGTACTTC
.	TRBJ2-3	TRBV20-1	.	CSASPADTQYF	TGCAGTGCTAGCCCGGCAGATACGCAGTATTTT
few	TRBJ1-3	TRBV5-4	.	CASSLPNSGNTIYF	TGTGCCAGCAGCCTACCTAACTCTGGAAACACCATATATTTT
few	TRBJ2-3	TRBV29-1	TRBD2	CSVKRTSGTTDTQYF	TGCAGCGTAAAAAGGACTAGCGGGACCACAGATACGCAGTATTTT
.	TRBJ2-7	TRBV6-1	.	CASSTERGSSYEQYF	TGTGCCAGCAGTACCGAGAGGGGGAGCTCCTACGAGCAGTACTTC
once	TRBJ1-2	TRBV30	.	CAWTRGGPGGYTF	TGTGCCTGGACTAGGGGGGGGCCAGGAGGCTACACCTTC
.	TRBJ2-4	TRBV23-1	.	CASSRDRFLAKNIQYF	TGCGCCAGCAGTCGGGATCGGTTTCTAGCCAAAAACATTCAGTACTTC
.	TRBJ2-7	TRBV7-9	TRBD1	CASSLITGDEQYF	TGTGCCAGCAGTCTCATTACAGGGGACGAGCAGTACTTC
.	TRBJ2-3	TRBV5-4	TRBD2	CASSWGLDGRDGADTQYF	TGTGCCAGCAGCTGGGGACTAGACGGGAGGGATGGCGCAGATACGCAGTATTTT
.	TRBJ1-2	TRBV27	.	CASSFHGSTDGYTF	TGTGCCAGCAGTTTCCATGGAAGCACGGATGGCTACACCTTC
.	TRBJ2-3	TRBV18	.	CASSPGGGGDTQYF	TGTGCCAGCTCACCAGGGGGCGGAGGAGATACGCAGTATTTT
.	TRBJ2-7	TRBV6-1	.	CASRDDYYEQYF	TGTGCCAGCAGGGACGACTACTACGAGCAGTACTTC
.	TRBJ2-5	TRBV30	.	CAWTTRGQETQYF	TGTGCCTGGACAACTAGGGGTCAAGAGACCCAGTACTTC
few	TRBJ1-4	TRBV19	.	CASSTHQGPEKLFF	TGTGCCAGTAGTACGCACCAAGGACCGGAGAAACTGTTTTTT
.	TRBJ2-7	TRBV18	TRBD1	CASSRQGNSYEQYF	TGTGCCAGCTCACGACAGGGAAACTCCTACGAGCAGTACTTC
.	TRBJ2-3	TRBV11-2	.	CASSQRLLDTQYF	TGTGCCAGCAGCCAGCGACTTCTGGATACGCAGTATTTT
.	TRBJ1-4	TRBV5-1	TRBD1	CASSLDRQGRYEKLFF	TGCGCCAGCAGCTTAGACAGACAGGGGCGATATGAAAAACTGTTTTTT
.	TRBJ2-5	TRBV4-1	.	CASSQFGRETQYF	TGCGCCAGCAGCCAATTCGGCCGAGAGACCCAGTACTTC
.	TRBJ2-5	TRBV30	.	CAWRQKETQYF	TGTGCCTGGAGACAGAAAGAGACCCAGTACTTC
.	TRBJ2-5	TRBV7-2	.	CASSPPELKETQYF	TGTGCCAGCAGCCCACCAGAGCTAAAAGAGACCCAGTACTTC
few	TRBJ2-7	TRBV27	TRBD1	CASSFNPGTGGRYEQYF	TGTGCCAGCAGCTTCAACCCCGGGACAGGGGGAAGGTACGAGCAGTACTTC
.	TRBJ1-3	TRBV25-1	TRBD1	CASSESTAGGGNTIYF	TGTGCCAGCAGTGAATCTACTGCAGGGGGAGGAAACACCATATATTTT
.	TRBJ1-5	TRBV7-9	.	CASSSGGLGSNQPQHF	TGTGCCAGCAGCTCAGGAGGGTTGGGCAGCAATCAGCCCCAGCATTTT
few	TRBJ1-3	TRBV7-9	.	CASSLLGEISGNTIYF	TGTGCCAGCAGCTTACTTGGGGAAATCTCTGGAAACACCATATATTTT
.	TRBJ2-7	TRBV7-2	.	CASSTRGLYEQYF	TGTGCCAGCAGCACCCGGGGGTTGTACGAGCAGTACTTC
.	TRBJ2-5	TRBV29-1	.	CSGNLGETQYF	TGCAGTGGGAACCTGGGGGAGACCCAGTACTTC
once	TRBJ2-1	TRBV29-1	.	CSVGIGGPYNEQFF	TGCAGCGTGGGGATCGGGGGCCCCTACAATGAGCAGTTCTTC